The sample holds many counts of the clone carrying this T cell receptor (beta chain). Its specificity is not known. The time point denotes: persistent/refractory GD, antithyroid drugs over 5 years with positive TRAb. PBMC RNA was the source of the TCR library. Staff took around 9.7 milliliters of peripheral blood and put it into EDTA tubes. The data stem from a study of regulatory T cells in long-lasting Graves disease. Across the whole study: The term persistent Graves' disease signified upward of 5 years on antithyroid drugs with positive TSH receptor antibodies. Overall study findings and caveats: It was in persistent disease that TRBV28, TRBJ1-2 and TRBJ2-5 were favored. Persistent patients shared more public clonotypes (roughly 2,800) than new patients (more than 900).

From germline, CDR1 is GTSNPN and CDR2 SVGIG (reference sequence). The CDR3 totals 14 residues. V dropped 0 bases and J dropped 9; count of bases not matched to a gene: 5. The TCR beta library used iRepertoire HTBI primers with Arm-PCR amplification of CDR3. From the multiplex PCR reads, TCRdb called clonotypes with MiXCR, one entry per CDR3 protein. The sample contains more than 300,000 distinct CDR3 sequences, around 20% of which appear only once. J is TRBJ1-6 and V is TRBV30; 7 positions match TRBD1. The sequence came from a female donor with Graves disease. The material sequenced was peripheral blood mononuclear cells (PBMCs), taken when the disease was refractory, from a patient treated with antithyroid drugs. Written as DNA, the CDR3 is TGTGCCTGGAGTGTCGGGAACAGGGGTTCACCCCTCCACTTT. It yields the protein CAWSVGNRGSPLHF.